What follows describes a single T cell receptor beta chain. The record originates from a study of blood T cells in healthy people across ages. Then a second PCR, running roughly 7 to 11 cycles, was carried out with a sample-barcoded 5' primer and a J-beta primer mix. Each CDR3 protein is one row after TCRdb ran MiXCR on the 5' RACE reads. The sample includes around 990,000 distinct CDR3 sequences, under 30% of them seen just once. This same sample was also part of a study on T cells of mothers and their children.

The sequenced material came from blood. The receptor comes from a girl aged 2-9 years in good health.

DNA of the CDR3: TGTGCCAGCAGTGAAGGGGGGCCGGATGACGCTGGCTACACCTTC. Residues: CASSEGGPDDAGYTF. The rearrangement links TRBV2 to TRBJ1-2, with D maybe TRBD1 (6 bases). Deletions cut 1 base from V and 7 bases from J, with 16 bases between. Germline V CDR1 and CDR2: SNHLY, FYNNEI. The CDR3 totals 15 residues.